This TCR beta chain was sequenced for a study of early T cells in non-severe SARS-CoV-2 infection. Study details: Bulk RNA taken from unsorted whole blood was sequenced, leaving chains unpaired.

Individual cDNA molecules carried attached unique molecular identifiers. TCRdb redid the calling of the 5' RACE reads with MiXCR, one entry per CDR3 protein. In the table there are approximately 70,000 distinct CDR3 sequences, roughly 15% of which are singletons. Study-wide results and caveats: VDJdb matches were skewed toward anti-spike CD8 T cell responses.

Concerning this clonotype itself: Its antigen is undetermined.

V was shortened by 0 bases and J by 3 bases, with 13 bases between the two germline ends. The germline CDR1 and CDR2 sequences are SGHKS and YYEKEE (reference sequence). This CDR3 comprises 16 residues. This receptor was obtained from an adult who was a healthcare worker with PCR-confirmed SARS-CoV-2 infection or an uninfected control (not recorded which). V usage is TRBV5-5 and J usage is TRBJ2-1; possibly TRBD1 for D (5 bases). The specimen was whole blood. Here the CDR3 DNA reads TGTGCCAGCAGCTTGGTGCCGGACAATATCTACAATGAGCAGTTCTTC. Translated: CASSLVPDNIYNEQFF. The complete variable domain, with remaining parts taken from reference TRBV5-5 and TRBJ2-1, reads DAGVTQSPTHLIKTRGQQVTLRCSPISGHKSVSWYQQVLGQGPQFIFQYYEKEERGRGNFPDRFSARQFPNYSSELNVNALLLGDSALYLCASSLVPDNIYNEQFFGPGTRLTVL.